What follows are 16 T cell receptor beta chains derived from one specimen sequenced in a study of blood T cell repertoires in COVID-19. Assay used: immunoSEQ multiplex PCR; TCRdb lists only in-frame clones, some missing. Of around 160,000 clones detected, 84% appear once; the ten largest clones hold around 5.4%. Sequencing was done on a sample of PBMCs or T cells enriched from blood (not recorded which). These receptors were collected from a woman between 45 and 60 years old who had been exposed to COVID-19.

J is TRBJ2-2 and V is TRBV19; 9 bases are shared with TRBD1. The CDR3 is made up of 16 amino acids. Trimming cost V 1 base and J 6 bases; bases outside gene matches: 6. Germline lookup yields CDR1 LNHDA and CDR2 SQIVND (reference sequence). In DNA form, the CDR3 reads TGTGCCAGTAGTATAGGCGGGACAGGGTATGCCGGGGAGCTGTTTTTT. Amino acid sequence: CASSIGGTGYAGELFF.

The sample holds a few counts of this clone. The chain links TRBV27 to TRBJ1-1; TRBD1 matches 7 bases. CDR3 length equals 15 residues. Trimming at V came to 5 bases and at J to 3 bases, leaving 9 bases not matched to a gene. Germline V CDR1 and CDR2: MNHEY, SMNVEV (reference sequence). The CDR3 protein is CASSTIQGLHTEAFF. The CDR3 DNA reads as TGTGCCAGCAGTACCATACAGGGGTTACACACTGAAGCTTTCTTT.

The rearrangement links TRBV27 to TRBJ2-7, with 15 bases aligning to TRBD2. Trimming removed 5 bases from V and 0 bases from J; junction bases left unmatched: 5. Germline V gives CDR1 MNHEY, CDR2 SMNVEV (reference sequence). This CDR3 spans 17 amino acids. CDR3 DNA sequence: TGTGCCAGCAGTGTCGGACTAGCGGGAGGGCCCTCCTACGAGCAGTACTTC. Translated: CASSVGLAGGPSYEQYF.

This chain connects TRBV11-2 to TRBJ2-3; TRBD2 aligns across 11 bases. CDR3 length: 13 residues. The germline V gene encodes CDR1 SGHAT and CDR2 FQNNGV. The V gene end was trimmed by 4 bases and the J gene end by 14 bases; junction bases not matched to a gene: 8. CDR3 bases: TGTGCCAGCAGCTCATTAGCGGGGGGGGTTCCGTATTTT. This gives the protein CASSSLAGGVPYF.

The chain joins TRBV5-6 to TRBJ2-5; 15 bases are a match to TRBD2. V gave up 4 bases and J gave up 7 bases; unmatched junction bases: 11. The CDR3 is made up of 17 amino acids. CDR1 is SGHDT, CDR2 YYEEEE, per germline. CDR3 amino acids: CASSGLAGGPLKATQYF. The CDR3 nucleotides are TGTGCCAGCAGCGGACTAGCGGGGGGGCCCCTTAAGGCGACCCAGTACTTC.

The genes are TRBV7-2 and TRBJ1-3; D is perhaps TRBD1 (5 bases). There are 16 residues in the CDR3. The germline V and J ends were trimmed by 0 bases and 0 bases, with 9 bases remaining between them. Germline values: CDR1 SGHTA, CDR2 FQGNSA. The CDR3 reads CASSLASGDSGNTIYF. CDR3 nucleotides: TGTGCCAGCAGCTTAGCGTCGGGGGACTCTGGAAACACCATATATTTT. Combining the CDR3 with reference TRBV7-2 and TRBJ1-3 gives the whole variable domain GAGVSQSPSNKVTEKGKDVELRCDPISGHTALYWYRQSLGQGLEFLIYFQGNSAPDKSGLPSDRFSAERTGGSVSTLTIQRTQQEDSAVYLCASSLASGDSGNTIYFGEGSWLTVV.

V and J are TRBV3-1 (or the pseudogene TRBV3-2) and TRBJ1-3, with TRBD1 as a possible D gene (5 bases). CDR3 length: 14 amino acids. Germline lookup yields CDR1 LGHDT and CDR2 YNNKEL (reference sequence). V lost 5 bases and J 4 bases, leaving 12 bases between the germline ends. In DNA, the CDR3 is TGTGCCAGCAGCTCCCGGGGGGGAGGAAACACCATATATTTT. Protein sequence: CASSSRGGGNTIYF.

The chain employs TRBV7-9 and TRBJ2-5; 15 bases line up with TRBD2. This CDR3 spans 16 amino acids. Germline V CDR1 and CDR2: SEHNR, FQNEAQ (reference sequence). The V gene end was trimmed by 7 bases and the J gene end by 2 bases; junction bases not matched to a gene: 5. The CDR3 is CASTRTSGRGQETQYF. Written as DNA, the CDR3 is TGTGCCAGCACCCGGACTAGCGGGAGGGGTCAAGAGACCCAGTACTTC.

This chain uses TRBV5-4 with TRBJ2-7; 8 bases are shared with TRBD2. CDR1 is SGHNT, CDR2 YYREEE, per germline (reference sequence). CDR3 size: 14 residues. J lost 0 bases, V lost 3 bases, and 2 bases had no gene match. The CDR3 spells CASSSGGFSYEQYF. CDR3 nucleotides: TGTGCCAGCAGCTCGGGAGGGTTCTCCTACGAGCAGTACTTC.

The chain is built from TRBV7-2 and TRBJ1-2, with a tentative D call TRBD1 (5 bases). The CDR3 runs 15 residues. Germline loops: CDR1 SGHTA, CDR2 FQGNSA. The V and J ends lost 5 bases and 0 bases respectively, with 13 bases between them. CDR3 sequence reads: CASSPRSGSNYGYTF. In nucleotides, the CDR3 is TGTGCCAGCAGCCCCAGGTCAGGGTCTAACTATGGCTACACCTTC.

The rearrangement uses TRBV13 and TRBJ2-1; D perhaps matches TRBD2 (6 bases). Germline V gives CDR1 PRHDT, CDR2 FYEKMQ (reference sequence). The CDR3 is 15 residues long. V was trimmed by 5 bases and J by 8 bases, leaving 19 bases between them. The DNA of the CDR3 is TGTGCCAGCAGCCTCCCCCGGGGGATTGACTATGAGCAGTTCTTC. Its protein product is CASSLPRGIDYEQFF.

The rearrangement uses TRBV7-2 and TRBJ2-5; 14 bases agree with TRBD2. Germline CDR1 is SGHTA and CDR2 is FQGNSA. Unmatched junction bases numbered 13, after V lost 4 bases and J lost 9 bases. CDR3 length: 17 residues. The CDR3 DNA sequence: TGTGCCAGCAGCTACCGACTAGCGGGAGGGAGGGGCTTGGCCCAGTACTTC. It specifies CASSYRLAGGRGLAQYF.

The rearrangement joins TRBV7-2 to TRBJ2-5; no reliable D call. The germline V and J ends were trimmed by 6 bases and 4 bases, with 6 bases remaining between them. The germline gives CDR1 SGHTA, CDR2 FQGNSA. CDR3 length equals 11 residues. The CDR3 loop reads CASRVGETQYF. CDR3 coding DNA: TGTGCCAGCAGGGTCGGAGAGACCCAGTACTTC.

In this sample, this clone turned up once. V is TRBV4-3 and J is TRBJ2-7; 7 bases are shared with TRBD2. The V and J ends lost 0 bases and 6 bases, in that order; junction bases with no gene match: 8. Germline-derived CDR1 and CDR2 are LGHNA and YSLEER. The length of the CDR3 is 15 residues. The CDR3 nucleotides are TGCGCCAGCAGCCAAGAAGGGACTATAAGTGGCGAGCAGTACTTC. It yields the protein CASSQEGTISGEQYF.

This rearrangement joins TRBV6-4 to TRBJ2-1, with TRBD2 matching over 8 bases. The CDR3 consists of 15 residues. Germline CDR1 reads MRHNA; CDR2 reads SNTAGT. V lost 4 bases and J lost 5; bases outside the gene matches: 7. The CDR3, as DNA: TGTGCCAGCAGTGCAAGCGGGGGAGTGAACAATGAGCAGTTCTTC. Protein: CASSASGGVNNEQFF.

The chain uses TRBV15 and TRBJ1-1, with unresolved D. CDR1 is LNHNV, CDR2 YYDKDF, per germline (reference sequence). The CDR3 extends over 13 amino acids. The V gene lost 5 bases and the J gene lost 3 bases, with 10 bases spanning the gap. This chain's CDR3 is CATSGHQDTEAFF. CDR3 nucleotide sequence: TGTGCCACCAGCGGGCATCAGGACACTGAAGCTTTCTTT.